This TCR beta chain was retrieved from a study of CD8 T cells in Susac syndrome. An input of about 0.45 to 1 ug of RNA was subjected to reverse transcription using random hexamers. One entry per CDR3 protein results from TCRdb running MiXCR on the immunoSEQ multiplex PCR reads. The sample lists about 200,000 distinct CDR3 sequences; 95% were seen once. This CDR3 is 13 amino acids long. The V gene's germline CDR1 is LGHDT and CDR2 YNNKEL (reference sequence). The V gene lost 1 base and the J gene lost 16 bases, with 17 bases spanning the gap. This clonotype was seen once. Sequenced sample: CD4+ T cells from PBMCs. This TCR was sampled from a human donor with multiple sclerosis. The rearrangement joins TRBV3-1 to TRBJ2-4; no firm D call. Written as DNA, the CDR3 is TGTGCCAGCAGCCAAGGAAGGGATCACCCACCCTACTTC. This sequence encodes CASSQGRDHPPYF.